This T cell receptor (beta chain) was identified during a study of blood T cell repertoires in COVID-19. This CDR3 is 14 amino acids long. Per the germline V gene, CDR1 is SGHTA and CDR2 is FQGNSA. V gave up 5 bases and J gave up 5 bases; unmatched junction bases: 6. Using immunoSEQ multiplex PCR, the repertoire was profiled, and TCRdb retains in-frame clones only, with some absent. The table shows 55,000 to 90,000 clones, with approximately 80% occurring only once. The rearrangement links TRBV7-2 to TRBJ2-1, with TRBD1 identical over 7 bases. Material for sequencing was peripheral blood. The TCR originated in a woman in her 70s with acute or convalescent COVID-19. CDR3 amino acids: CASSVGQQNNEQFF. The CDR3 region has the DNA TGTGCCAGCAGCGTGGGACAGCAAAACAATGAGCAGTTCTTC.